This T cell receptor beta chain was recorded in a study of HIV-infected patients and healthy controls. This clonotype was detected ten times or more. TCRdb independently ran MiXCR on the 5' RACE reads; one entry per CDR3 protein. The data contain about 64,000 distinct CDR3 sequences, about 19% of them singletons. Germline CDR1 is ENHRY and CDR2 is SYGVKD. V lost 2 bases to trimming and J lost 1 base, with 7 bases between them. The CDR3 length is 14 residues. This TCR came from a human donor in good health. This sequence joins TRBV10-3 and TRBJ2-3; maybe TRBD1 (6 bases). The sequencing input was CD4+ T cells from blood. The CDR3 bases are TGTGCCATCAGTGAGAGACAGGGCACAGATACGCAGTATTTT. Protein: CAISERQGTDTQYF.